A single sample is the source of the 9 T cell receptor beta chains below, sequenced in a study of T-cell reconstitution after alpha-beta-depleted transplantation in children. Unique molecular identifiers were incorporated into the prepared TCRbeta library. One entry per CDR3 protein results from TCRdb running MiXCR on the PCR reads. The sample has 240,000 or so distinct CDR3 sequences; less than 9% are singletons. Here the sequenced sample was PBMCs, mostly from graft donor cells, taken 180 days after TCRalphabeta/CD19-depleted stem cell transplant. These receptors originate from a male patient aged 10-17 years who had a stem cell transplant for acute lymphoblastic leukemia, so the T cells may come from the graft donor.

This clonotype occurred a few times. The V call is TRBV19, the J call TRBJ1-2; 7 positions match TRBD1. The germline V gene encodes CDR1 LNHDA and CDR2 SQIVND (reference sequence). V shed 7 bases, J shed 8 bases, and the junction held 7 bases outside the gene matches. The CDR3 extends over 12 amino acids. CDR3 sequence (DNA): TGTGCCAGTACGAGAGGGGGCGCGGGCTACACCTTC. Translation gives CASTRGGAGYTF.

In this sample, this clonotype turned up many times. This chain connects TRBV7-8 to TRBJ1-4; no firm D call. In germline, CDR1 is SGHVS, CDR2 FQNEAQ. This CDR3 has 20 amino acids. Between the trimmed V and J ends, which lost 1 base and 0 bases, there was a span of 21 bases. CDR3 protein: CASSLGSGVSEPSTNEKLFF. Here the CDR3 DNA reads TGTGCCAGCAGCTTAGGCAGCGGGGTCTCCGAGCCTTCAACTAATGAAAAACTGTTTTTT.

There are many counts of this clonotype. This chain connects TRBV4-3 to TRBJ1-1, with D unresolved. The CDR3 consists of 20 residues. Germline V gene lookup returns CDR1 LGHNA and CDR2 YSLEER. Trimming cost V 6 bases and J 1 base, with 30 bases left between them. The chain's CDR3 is CASSGPGWGDQSRGNTEAFF. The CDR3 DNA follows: TGCGCCAGCAGTGGACCCGGATGGGGAGACCAGTCTCGGGGGAACACTGAAGCTTTCTTT.

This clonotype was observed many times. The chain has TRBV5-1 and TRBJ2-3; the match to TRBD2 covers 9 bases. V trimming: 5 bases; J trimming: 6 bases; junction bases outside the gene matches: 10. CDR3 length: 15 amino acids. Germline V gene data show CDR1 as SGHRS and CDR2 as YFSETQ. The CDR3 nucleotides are TGCGCCAGCAGTCCTAGCGGGACCCGCCTTGATACGCAGTATTTT. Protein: CASSPSGTRLDTQYF.

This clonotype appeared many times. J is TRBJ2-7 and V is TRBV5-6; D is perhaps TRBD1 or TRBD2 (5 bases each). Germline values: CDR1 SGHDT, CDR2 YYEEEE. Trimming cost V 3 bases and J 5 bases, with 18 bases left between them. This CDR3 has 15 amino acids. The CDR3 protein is CASSSLGQGEDEQYF. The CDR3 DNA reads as TGTGCCAGCAGCTCTTTGGGGCAGGGAGAAGACGAGCAGTACTTC.

CDR3 sequence: CSARGWVRTEAFF. The CDR3, as DNA: TGCAGTGCTAGGGGGTGGGTTAGGACTGAAGCTTTCTTT. The rearrangement joins TRBV20-1 to TRBJ1-1; no definite D call. The ends were cut back, 3 bases at V and 5 bases at J, with 13 bases in the middle. This CDR3 has 13 residues. Germline assignment: CDR1 DFQATT and CDR2 SNEGSKA (reference sequence).

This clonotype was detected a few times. CDR3 protein: CASCWTGEGDAEAFF. The DNA for the CDR3 is TGTGCCAGTTGTTGGACAGGGGAGGGTGATGCTGAAGCTTTCTTT. The gene calls are TRBV6-1 and TRBJ1-1; 9 bases are a match to TRBD1. The germline gives CDR1 MNHNS, CDR2 SASEGT. The CDR3 sequence is 15 residues long. V lost 9 bases, J lost 6 bases, and 14 bases stayed unmatched.

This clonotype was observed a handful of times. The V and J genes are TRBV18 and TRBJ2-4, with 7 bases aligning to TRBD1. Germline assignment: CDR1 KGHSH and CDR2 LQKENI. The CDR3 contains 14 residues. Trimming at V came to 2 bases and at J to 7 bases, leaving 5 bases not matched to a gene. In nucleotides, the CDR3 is TGTGCCAGCTCACCAGACAGGGTAGCGAACATTCAGTACTTC. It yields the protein CASSPDRVANIQYF.

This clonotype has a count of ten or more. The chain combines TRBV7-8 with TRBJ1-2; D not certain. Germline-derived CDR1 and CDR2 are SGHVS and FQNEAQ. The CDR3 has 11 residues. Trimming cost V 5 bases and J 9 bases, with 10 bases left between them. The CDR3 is CASSDRTSYTF. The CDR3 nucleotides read TGTGCCAGCAGCGATCGGACGAGCTACACCTTC.